The 21 T cell receptor beta chains below were found in one sample sequenced in a study of identical twins. Each CDR3 protein is one row after TCRdb ran MiXCR on the 5' RACE reads. The sample lists about 520,000 distinct CDR3 sequences; roughly a fifth were seen once. This sample also appeared in a second study, on T cells expressing NK-cell markers.

The sequencing input was CD4+ T cells sorted from blood. The receptors here all came from a young woman in good health.

The chain uses TRBV20-1 and TRBJ2-1; 14 nucleotides agree with TRBD2. J lost 6 bases, V lost 5 bases, and 12 bases had no gene match. This CDR3 has 17 amino acids. Germline assignment: CDR1 DFQATT and CDR2 SNEGSKA (reference sequence). The DNA of the CDR3 is TGCAGTGCTTTAGGACTAGCGGGAGGTAGGGCAGGCAATGAGCAGTTCTTC. It codes for CSALGLAGGRAGNEQFF.

The chain has TRBV12-3 or TRBV12-4 and TRBJ2-4; 13 bases fit TRBD2. Trimming at V came to 5 bases and at J to 1 base, leaving 8 bases not matched to a gene. The CDR3 spans 18 residues. The CDR3 DNA reads as TGTGCCAGCAGTGCGACTAGCGGGAGGTTCCTGGCCAAAAACATTCAGTACTTC. Translation gives CASSATSGRFLAKNIQYF.

The table lists this clonotype with a few counts. J is TRBJ2-1 and V is TRBV4-2, with 7 bases aligning to TRBD2. V was pared by 6 bases and J by 5 bases, with 10 bases of the junction left unmatched. Germline V lookup: CDR1 LGHNA, CDR2 YNFKEQ. The CDR3 consists of 15 residues. The CDR3 spells CASSPVGGGNNEQFF. The CDR3 DNA reads TGTGCCAGCAGTCCCGTTGGGGGGGGGAACAATGAGCAGTTCTTC.

The chain combines TRBV12-3 or TRBV12-4 with TRBJ2-7, with D uncertain. V lost 6 bases and J lost 7, with 10 bases in between. The CDR3 loop spans 11 amino acids. This chain's CDR3 is CASRLHGEQYF. The CDR3 DNA follows: TGTGCCAGCAGGTTACATGGAGAGCAGTACTTC.

This clonotype was observed at least ten times. J is TRBJ2-7 and V is TRBV13; tentative D call: TRBD1 (7 bases). V was pared by 4 bases and J by 6 bases, with 16 bases between. The CDR3 is 14 amino acids. CDR1 is PRHDT, CDR2 FYEKMQ, per germline (reference sequence). In DNA, the CDR3 is TGTGCCAGCAGCTCCCGGGAGAGGGGGCCCGAGCAGTACTTC. Protein: CASSSRERGPEQYF.

This clonotype was found a few times. The rearrangement uses TRBV3-1 and TRBJ2-3; TRBD1 matches 7 bases. Germline loops: CDR1 LGHDT, CDR2 YNNKEL (reference sequence). With V trimmed by 7 bases and J by 5 bases, 6 bases remained unmatched. CDR3 length: 13 amino acids. CDR3 in DNA: TGTGCCAGCAAGCGACAGGGATTAGATACGCAGTATTTT. This codes for CASKRQGLDTQYF.

This clonotype has a handful of counts. The V gene is TRBV7-8, the J gene TRBJ1-5; D may be TRBD1 (5 bases). Germline values: CDR1 SGHVS, CDR2 FQNEAQ. The CDR3 is 14 amino acids. V lost 1 base and J lost 5, with 9 bases in between. For the CDR3, the DNA is TGTGCCAGCAGCTTAGATGGGGGGGATCAGCCCCAGCATTTT. Translating gives CASSLDGGDQPQHF. The whole variable domain, remainder taken from reference TRBV7-8 and TRBJ1-5, is GAGVSQSPRYKVAKRGQDVALRCDPISGHVSLFWYQQALGQGPEFLTYFQNEAQLDKSGLPSDRFFAERPEGSVSTLKIQRTQQEDSAVYLCASSLDGGDQPQHFGDGTRLSIL.

The chain uses TRBV20-1 and TRBJ2-2; D unclear. The CDR3 is made up of 13 amino acids. Germline loops: CDR1 DFQATT, CDR2 SNEGSKA (reference sequence). The ends were cut back, 3 bases at V and 2 bases at J, with 7 bases in the middle. CDR3 amino acids: CSASGRNTGELFF. CDR3 bases: TGCAGTGCTAGTGGCCGAAACACCGGGGAGCTGTTTTTT.

The V gene is TRBV28, the J gene TRBJ2-7, with TRBD1 as a possible D gene (6 bases). The V gene lost 8 bases and the J gene lost 2 bases, with 16 bases spanning the gap. The CDR3 runs 14 residues. The germline V gene has CDR1 MDHEN and CDR2 SYDVKM. CDR3 amino acids: CASVFPGQPYEQYF. The CDR3 DNA sequence: TGTGCCAGCGTATTTCCGGGACAACCCTACGAGCAGTACTTC.

This clonotype was recorded a few times. The J gene is TRBJ2-3, the V gene TRBV29-1; 8 positions agree with TRBD1. Per germline, CDR1 SQVTM and CDR2 ANQGSEA. V shed 0 bases, J shed 4 bases, and the junction held 12 bases outside the gene matches. The CDR3 has 17 amino acids. In nucleotides, the CDR3 is TGCAGCGTTGAAGATTTGGGGGGACAGGTAGGACCAGATACGCAGTATTTT. Translating gives CSVEDLGGQVGPDTQYF.

The J gene is TRBJ2-4, the V gene TRBV28; D possibly matches TRBD1 or TRBD2 (5 bases each). This CDR3 contains 13 residues. V was pared by 4 bases and J by 12 bases, with 16 bases between. The V gene's germline CDR1 is MDHEN and CDR2 SYDVKM. The CDR3 spells CASSSGPAFAQYF. As DNA, the CDR3 is TGTGCCAGCAGTTCGGGACCCGCATTTGCTCAGTACTTC. The full variable domain, with the rest looked up from reference TRBV28 and TRBJ2-4, is DVKVTQSSRYLVKRTGEKVFLECVQDMDHENMFWYRQDPGLGLRLIYFSYDVKMKEKGDIPEGYSVSREKKERFSLILESASTNQTSMYLCASSSGPAFAQYFGAGTRLSVL.

This CDR3 reads CASSLLSGGLRNEQFF. The CDR3 bases are TGTGCCAGCAGCCTCCTTAGCGGGGGCCTAAGGAATGAGCAGTTCTTC. V usage is TRBV3-1 and J usage is TRBJ2-1; 9 bases are shared with TRBD2. The CDR3 contains 16 residues. Germline V gene data show CDR1 as LGHDT and CDR2 as YNNKEL (reference sequence). The ends lost 4 bases at V and 7 bases at J; junction bases unmatched: 11.

In regard to this clonotype: At one end the junction does not follow the germline gene, possibly because of a read error. The rearrangement joins TRBV12-3 or TRBV12-4 to TRBJ1-4; 10 nucleotides line up with TRBD1. This CDR3 has 14 amino acids. CDR3 coding DNA: TGTGCCAGCAGCCTGGACAGGGGGTCTGGAAAACTGCTTTTT. This gives the protein CASSLDRGSGKLLF.

This sequence joins TRBV11-2 and TRBJ2-2, with TRBD1 identical over 8 bases. V lost 3 bases to trimming and J lost 2 bases; unmatched junction nucleotides: 2. CDR1 is SGHAT, CDR2 FQNNGV, per germline. This CDR3 comprises 15 residues. The DNA of the CDR3 is TGTGCCAGCAGCTTGACAGGGGTCAACACCGGGGAGCTGTTTTTT. Translation: CASSLTGVNTGELFF.

This rearrangement joins TRBV6-1 to TRBJ2-7; 8 positions agree with TRBD1. The CDR3 contains 14 residues. V shed 6 bases and J 7 bases; nucleotides not matched to a gene: 11. The germline CDR1 and CDR2 sequences are MNHNS and SASEGT. The CDR3 region is CASSSGQASREQYF. The CDR3 DNA reads as TGTGCCAGCAGCTCGGGACAGGCCTCGCGGGAGCAGTACTTC.

This clonotype was found a few times. This chain connects TRBV12-3 or TRBV12-4 to TRBJ2-1, with D perhaps assigned TRBD1 or TRBD2 (5 bases each). V lost 6 bases and J lost 2, with 14 bases in between. This CDR3 contains 15 residues. The CDR3 protein is CASRIRESPYNEQFF. DNA of the CDR3: TGTGCCAGCAGAATCAGGGAGAGCCCCTACAATGAGCAGTTCTTC.

The V and J genes are TRBV27 and TRBJ2-7; 7 nucleotides match TRBD2. The CDR3 loop spans 16 amino acids. Germline V CDR1 and CDR2: MNHEY, SMNVEV (reference sequence). J gave up 3 bases and V 0 bases, and 8 bases lay outside the gene matches. CDR3 nucleotides: TGTGCCAGCAGTTTATCGACCGGGACTACCATCTACGAGCAGTACTTC. The encoded protein is CASSLSTGTTIYEQYF.

This clonotype is a singleton in its sample. The chain carries TRBV15 and TRBJ2-7, with TRBD2 identical over 11 bases. The CDR3 is 15 amino acids. CDR1 is LNHNV, CDR2 YYDKDF, per germline (reference sequence). The V gene end was trimmed by 3 bases and the J gene end by 4 bases; junction bases not matched to a gene: 5. In DNA form, the CDR3 reads TGTGCCACCAGCAGGGGACTAGCGGACGGATACGAGCAGTACTTC. Amino acid sequence: CATSRGLADGYEQYF.

The chain recombines TRBV12-3 or TRBV12-4 with TRBJ2-5; 9 bases fit TRBD2. With 7 bases clipped from V and 8 bases from J, the junction kept 8 bases outside the gene matches. The CDR3 consists of 13 residues. CDR3 protein: CASTPAGGPTQYF. CDR3 DNA sequence: TGTGCCAGCACGCCAGCGGGGGGCCCTACCCAGTACTTC.

The V gene is TRBV20-1, the J gene TRBJ2-7; 8 bases agree with TRBD2. V was pared by 6 bases and J by 3 bases, with 7 bases of the junction left unmatched. The CDR3 contains 13 residues. Germline V gives CDR1 DFQATT, CDR2 SNEGSKA (reference sequence). CDR3 in amino acids: CSAIPGTSYEQYF. The CDR3 DNA reads as TGCAGTGCCATCCCCGGGACTAGCTACGAGCAGTACTTC.

V is TRBV20-1 and J is TRBJ1-2; D not certain. Germline V gene data show CDR1 as DFQATT and CDR2 as SNEGSKA (reference sequence). The CDR3 is 12 amino acids. Trimming removed 2 bases at V and 2 bases at J, with 6 bases between. This CDR3 is CSARNQNYGYTF. The CDR3 DNA is TGCAGTGCTAGAAACCAGAACTATGGCTACACCTTC.